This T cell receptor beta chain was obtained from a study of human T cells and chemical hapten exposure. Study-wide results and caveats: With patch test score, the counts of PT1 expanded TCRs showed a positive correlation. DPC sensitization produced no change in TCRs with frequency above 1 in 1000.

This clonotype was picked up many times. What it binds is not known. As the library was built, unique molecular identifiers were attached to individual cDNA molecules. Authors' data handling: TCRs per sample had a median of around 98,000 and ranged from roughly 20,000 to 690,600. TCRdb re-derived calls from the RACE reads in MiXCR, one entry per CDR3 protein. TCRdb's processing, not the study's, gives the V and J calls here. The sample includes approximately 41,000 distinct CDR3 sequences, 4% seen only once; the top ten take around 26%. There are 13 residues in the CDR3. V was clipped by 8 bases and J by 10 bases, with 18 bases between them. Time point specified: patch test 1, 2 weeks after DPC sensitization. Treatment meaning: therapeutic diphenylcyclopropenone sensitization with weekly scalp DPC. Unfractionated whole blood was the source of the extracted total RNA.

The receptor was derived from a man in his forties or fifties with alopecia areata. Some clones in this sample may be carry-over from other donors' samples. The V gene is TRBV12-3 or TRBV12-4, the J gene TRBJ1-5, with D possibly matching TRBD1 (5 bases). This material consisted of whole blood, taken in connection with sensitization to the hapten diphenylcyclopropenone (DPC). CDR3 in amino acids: CASLLSPGQPQHF. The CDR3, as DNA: TGTGCCAGCCTACTATCCCCAGGACAACCCCAGCATTTT.